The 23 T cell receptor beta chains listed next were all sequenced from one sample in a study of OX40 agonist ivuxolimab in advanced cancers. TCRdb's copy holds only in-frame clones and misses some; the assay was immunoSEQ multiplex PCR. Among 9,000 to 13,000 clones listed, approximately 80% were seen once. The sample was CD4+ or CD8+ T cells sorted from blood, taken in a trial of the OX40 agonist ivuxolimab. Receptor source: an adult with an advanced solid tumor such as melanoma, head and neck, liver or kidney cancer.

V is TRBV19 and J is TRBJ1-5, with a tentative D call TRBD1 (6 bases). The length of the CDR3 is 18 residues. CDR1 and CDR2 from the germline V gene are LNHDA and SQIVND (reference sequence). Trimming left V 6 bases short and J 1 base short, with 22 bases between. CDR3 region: CASSLPGYRVGSNQPQHF. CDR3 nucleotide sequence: TGTGCCAGTAGCCTACCAGGCTACAGGGTGGGAAGCAATCAGCCCCAGCATTTT.

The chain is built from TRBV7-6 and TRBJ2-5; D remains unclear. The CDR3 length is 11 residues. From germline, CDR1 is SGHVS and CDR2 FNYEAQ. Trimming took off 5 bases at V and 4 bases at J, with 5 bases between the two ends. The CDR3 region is CASSPGETQYF. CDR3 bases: TGTGCCAGCAGCCCAGGAGAGACCCAGTACTTC.

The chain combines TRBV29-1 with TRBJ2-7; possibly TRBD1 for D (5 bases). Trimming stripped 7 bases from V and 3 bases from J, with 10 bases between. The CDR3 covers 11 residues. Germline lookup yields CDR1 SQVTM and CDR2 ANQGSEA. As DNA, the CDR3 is TGCAGCGCCTTTCAGGGCTACGAGCAGTACTTC. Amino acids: CSAFQGYEQYF.

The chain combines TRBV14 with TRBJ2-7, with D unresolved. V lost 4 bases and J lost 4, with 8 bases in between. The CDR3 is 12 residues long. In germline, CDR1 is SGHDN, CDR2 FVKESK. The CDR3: CASSPSHYEQYF. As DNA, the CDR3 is TGTGCCAGCAGCCCCAGTCATTACGAGCAGTACTTC.

The CDR3 region has the DNA TGTGCCAGCAAGGAGACTAGCGGGAGATTCACAGATACGCAGTATTTT. Amino acid sequence: CASKETSGRFTDTQYF. This chain connects TRBV6-6 to TRBJ2-3, with 12 bases identical to TRBD2. This CDR3 is built from 16 residues. Germline V gene lookup returns CDR1 MNHNY and CDR2 SVGAGI (reference sequence). Trimming cost V 7 bases and J 2 bases; bases outside gene matches: 7.

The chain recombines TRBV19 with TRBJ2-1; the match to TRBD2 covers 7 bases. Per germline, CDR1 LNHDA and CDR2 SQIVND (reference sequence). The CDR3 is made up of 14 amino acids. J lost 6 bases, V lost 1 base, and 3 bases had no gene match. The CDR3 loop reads CASSIAGGPNEQFF. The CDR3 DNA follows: TGTGCCAGTAGTATAGCGGGGGGACCCAATGAGCAGTTCTTC.

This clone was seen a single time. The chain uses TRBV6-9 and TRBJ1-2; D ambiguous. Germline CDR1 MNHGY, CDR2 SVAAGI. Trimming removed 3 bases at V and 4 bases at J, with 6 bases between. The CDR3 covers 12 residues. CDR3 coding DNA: TGTGCCAGCAGTTACTCTGGCTATGGCTACACCTTC. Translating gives CASSYSGYGYTF.

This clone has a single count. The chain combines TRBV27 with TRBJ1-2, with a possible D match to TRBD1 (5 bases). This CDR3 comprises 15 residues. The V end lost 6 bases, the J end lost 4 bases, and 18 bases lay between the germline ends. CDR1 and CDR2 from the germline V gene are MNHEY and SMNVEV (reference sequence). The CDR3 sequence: CASSFYPDSPYGYTF. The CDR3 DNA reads TGTGCCAGCAGCTTTTACCCTGACAGTCCCTATGGCTACACCTTC.

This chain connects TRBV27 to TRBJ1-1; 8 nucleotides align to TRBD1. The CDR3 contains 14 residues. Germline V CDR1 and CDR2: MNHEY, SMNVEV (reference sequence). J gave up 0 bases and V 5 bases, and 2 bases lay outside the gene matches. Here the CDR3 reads CASSRTGMNTEAFF. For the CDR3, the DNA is TGTGCCAGCAGTCGGACAGGGATGAACACTGAAGCTTTCTTT.

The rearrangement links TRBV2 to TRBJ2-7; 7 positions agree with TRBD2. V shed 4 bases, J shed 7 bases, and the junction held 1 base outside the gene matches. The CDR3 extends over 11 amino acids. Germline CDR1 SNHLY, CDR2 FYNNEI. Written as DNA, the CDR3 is TGTGCCAGCAGTGGGGGGGGTGAGCAGTACTTC. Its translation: CASSGGGEQYF.

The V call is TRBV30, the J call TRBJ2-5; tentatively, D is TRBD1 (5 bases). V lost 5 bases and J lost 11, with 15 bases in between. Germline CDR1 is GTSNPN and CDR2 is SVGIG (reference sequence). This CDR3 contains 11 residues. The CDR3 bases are TGTGCCTGGGCCCTAGGGGCAGAGCAGTACTTC. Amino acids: CAWALGAEQYF.

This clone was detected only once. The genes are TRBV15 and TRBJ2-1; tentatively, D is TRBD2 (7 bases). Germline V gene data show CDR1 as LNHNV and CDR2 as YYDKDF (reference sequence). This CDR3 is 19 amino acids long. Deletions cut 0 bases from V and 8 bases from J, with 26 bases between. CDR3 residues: CATSRDPPASGGAYDEQFF. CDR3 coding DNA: TGTGCCACCAGCAGAGATCCACCGGCATCGGGGGGCGCTTACGATGAGCAGTTCTTC.

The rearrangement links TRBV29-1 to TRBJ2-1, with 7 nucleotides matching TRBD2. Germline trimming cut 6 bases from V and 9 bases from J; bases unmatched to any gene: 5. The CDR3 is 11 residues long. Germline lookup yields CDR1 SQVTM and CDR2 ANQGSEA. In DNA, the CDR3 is TGCAGCGTCCCCCCGGGGGGTGAGCAGTTCTTC. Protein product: CSVPPGGEQFF.

CDR3 loop: CASSPLTSGREETQYF. The CDR3 DNA reads as TGTGCCAGCAGTCCACTGACTAGCGGGAGGGAAGAGACCCAGTACTTC. This chain links TRBV27 with TRBJ2-5, with 14 bases aligning to TRBD2. The CDR3 covers 16 residues. J was trimmed by 3 bases and V by 5 bases; bases with no gene match: 5. Germline loops: CDR1 MNHEY, CDR2 SMNVEV (reference sequence).

CDR3 sequence: CAIRARGTGNTGELFF. The CDR3 DNA is TGTGCCATCAGAGCTCGCGGGACAGGGAACACCGGGGAGCTGTTTTTT. J is TRBJ2-2 and V is TRBV10-3; 8 bases match TRBD1. V lost 6 bases and J lost 1; bases outside the gene matches: 7. CDR1 is ENHRY and CDR2 is SYGVKD in the germline V gene. The CDR3 runs 16 residues.

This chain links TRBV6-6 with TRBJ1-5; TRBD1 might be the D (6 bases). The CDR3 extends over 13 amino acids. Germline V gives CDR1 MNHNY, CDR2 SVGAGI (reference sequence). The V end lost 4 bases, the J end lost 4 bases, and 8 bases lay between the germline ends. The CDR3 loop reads CASSWGPNQPQHF. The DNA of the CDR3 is TGTGCCAGCAGTTGGGGGCCTAATCAGCCCCAGCATTTT.

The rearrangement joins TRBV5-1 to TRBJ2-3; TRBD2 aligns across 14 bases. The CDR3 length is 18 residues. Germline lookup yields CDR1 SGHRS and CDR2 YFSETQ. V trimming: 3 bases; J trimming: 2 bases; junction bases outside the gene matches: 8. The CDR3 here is CASSSGLAGGPNTDTQYF. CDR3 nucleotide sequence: TGCGCCAGCAGCTCTGGACTAGCGGGGGGCCCGAACACAGATACGCAGTATTTT. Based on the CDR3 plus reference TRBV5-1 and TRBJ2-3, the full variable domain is KAGVTQTPRYLIKTRGQQVTLSCSPISGHRSVSWYQQTPGQGLQFLFEYFSETQRNKGNFPGRFSGRQFSNSRSEMNVSTLELGDSALYLCASSSGLAGGPNTDTQYFGPGTRLTVL.

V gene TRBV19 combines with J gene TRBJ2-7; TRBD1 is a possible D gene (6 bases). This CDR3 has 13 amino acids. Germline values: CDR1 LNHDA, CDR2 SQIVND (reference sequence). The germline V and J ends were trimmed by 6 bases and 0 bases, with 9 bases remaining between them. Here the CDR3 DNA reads TGTGCCAGTAGACCGGACAGCTCCTACGAGCAGTACTTC. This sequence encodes CASRPDSSYEQYF. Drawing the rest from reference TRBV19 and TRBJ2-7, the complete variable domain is DGGITQSPKYLFRKEGQNVTLSCEQNLNHDAMYWYRQDPGQGLRLIYYSQIVNDFQKGDIAEGYSVSREKKESFPLTVTSAQKNPTAFYLCASRPDSSYEQYFGPGTRLTVT.

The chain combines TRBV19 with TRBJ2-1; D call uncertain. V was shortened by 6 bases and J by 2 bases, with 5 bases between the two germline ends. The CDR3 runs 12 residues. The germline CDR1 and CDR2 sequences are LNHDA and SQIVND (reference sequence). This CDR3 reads CASRDTYNEQFF. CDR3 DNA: TGTGCCAGTAGAGACACCTACAATGAGCAGTTCTTC. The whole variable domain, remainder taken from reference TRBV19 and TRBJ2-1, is DGGITQSPKYLFRKEGQNVTLSCEQNLNHDAMYWYRQDPGQGLRLIYYSQIVNDFQKGDIAEGYSVSREKKESFPLTVTSAQKNPTAFYLCASRDTYNEQFFGPGTRLTVL.

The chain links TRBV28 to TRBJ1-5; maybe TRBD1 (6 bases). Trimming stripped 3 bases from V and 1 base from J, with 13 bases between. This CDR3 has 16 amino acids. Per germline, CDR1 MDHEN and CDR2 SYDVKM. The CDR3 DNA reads TGTGCCAGCAGTTTTGACTCAGGGGCGAGCAATCAGCCCCAGCATTTT. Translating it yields CASSFDSGASNQPQHF.

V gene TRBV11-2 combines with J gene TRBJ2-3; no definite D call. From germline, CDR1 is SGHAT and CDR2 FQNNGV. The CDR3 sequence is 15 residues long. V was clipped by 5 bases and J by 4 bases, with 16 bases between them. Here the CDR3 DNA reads TGTGCCAGCAGCCCCTCCCGGGCGTTTTCAGATACGCAGTATTTT. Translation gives CASSPSRAFSDTQYF.

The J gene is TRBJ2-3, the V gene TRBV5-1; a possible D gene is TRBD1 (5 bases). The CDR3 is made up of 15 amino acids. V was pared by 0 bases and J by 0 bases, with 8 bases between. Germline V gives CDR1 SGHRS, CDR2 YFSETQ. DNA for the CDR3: TGCGCCAGCAGCTTGGGACAGAGCAGCACAGATACGCAGTATTTT. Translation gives CASSLGQSSTDTQYF.

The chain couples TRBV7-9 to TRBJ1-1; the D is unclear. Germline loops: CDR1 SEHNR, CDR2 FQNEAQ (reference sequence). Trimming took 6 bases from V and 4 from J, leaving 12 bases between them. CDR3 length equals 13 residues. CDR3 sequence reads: CASRGLTGTEAFF. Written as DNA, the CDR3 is TGTGCCAGCAGGGGCCTAACGGGCACTGAAGCTTTCTTT.